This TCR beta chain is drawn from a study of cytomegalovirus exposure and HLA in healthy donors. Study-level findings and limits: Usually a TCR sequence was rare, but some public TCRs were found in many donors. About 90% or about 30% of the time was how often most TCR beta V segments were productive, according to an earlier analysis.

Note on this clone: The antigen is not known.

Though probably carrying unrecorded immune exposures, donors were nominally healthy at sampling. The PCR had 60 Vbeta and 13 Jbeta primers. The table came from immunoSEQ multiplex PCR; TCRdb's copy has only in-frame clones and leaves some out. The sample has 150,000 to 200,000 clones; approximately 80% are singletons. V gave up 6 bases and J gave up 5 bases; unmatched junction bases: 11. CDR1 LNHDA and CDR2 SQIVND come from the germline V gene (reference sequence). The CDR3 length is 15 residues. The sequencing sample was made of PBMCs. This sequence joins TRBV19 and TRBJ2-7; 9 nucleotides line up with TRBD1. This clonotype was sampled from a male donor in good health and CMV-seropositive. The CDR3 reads CASRTTGTGHDEQYF. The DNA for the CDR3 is TGTGCCAGTAGGACGACCGGGACAGGGCATGACGAGCAGTACTTC.